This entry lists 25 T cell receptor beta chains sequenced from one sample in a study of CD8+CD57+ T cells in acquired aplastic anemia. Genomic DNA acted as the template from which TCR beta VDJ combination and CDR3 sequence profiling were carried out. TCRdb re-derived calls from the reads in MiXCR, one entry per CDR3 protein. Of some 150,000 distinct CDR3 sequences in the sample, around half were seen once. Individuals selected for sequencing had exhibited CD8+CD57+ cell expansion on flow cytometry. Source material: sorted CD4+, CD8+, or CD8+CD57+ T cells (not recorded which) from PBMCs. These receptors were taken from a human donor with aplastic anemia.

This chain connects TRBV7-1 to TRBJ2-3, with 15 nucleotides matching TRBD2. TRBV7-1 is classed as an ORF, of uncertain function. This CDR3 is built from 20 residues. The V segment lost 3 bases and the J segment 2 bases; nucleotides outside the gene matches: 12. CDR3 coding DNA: TGTGCCAGCAGCTCTTACAGGGCCGGGACTAGCGGGGGGAACACAGATACGCAGTATTTT. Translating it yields CASSSYRAGTSGGNTDTQYF.

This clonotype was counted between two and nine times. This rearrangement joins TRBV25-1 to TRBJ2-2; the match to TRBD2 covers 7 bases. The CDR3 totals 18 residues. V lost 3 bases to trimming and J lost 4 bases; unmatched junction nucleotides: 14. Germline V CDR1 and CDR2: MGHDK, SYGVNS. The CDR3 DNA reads TGTGCCAGCAGTGAGGCCTTAGTAGCGGGCCATTCCACCGGGGAGCTGTTTTTT. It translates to CASSEALVAGHSTGELFF.

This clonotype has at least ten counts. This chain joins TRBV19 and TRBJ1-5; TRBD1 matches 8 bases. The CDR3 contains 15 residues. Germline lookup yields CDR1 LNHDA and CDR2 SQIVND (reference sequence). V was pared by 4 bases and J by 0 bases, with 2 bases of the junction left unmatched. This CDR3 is CASSKGTGSNQPQHF. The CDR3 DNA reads TGTGCCAGTAGTAAAGGGACAGGTAGCAATCAGCCCCAGCATTTT. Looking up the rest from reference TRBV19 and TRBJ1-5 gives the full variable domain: DGGITQSPKYLFRKEGQNVTLSCEQNLNHDAMYWYRQDPGQGLRLIYYSQIVNDFQKGDIAEGYSVSREKKESFPLTVTSAQKNPTAFYLCASSKGTGSNQPQHFGDGTRLSIL.

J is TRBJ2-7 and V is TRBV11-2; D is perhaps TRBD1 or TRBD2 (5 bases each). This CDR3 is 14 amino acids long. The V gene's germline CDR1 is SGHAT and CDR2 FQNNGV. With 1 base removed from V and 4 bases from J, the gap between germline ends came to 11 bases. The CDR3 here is CASSLGPREYEQYF. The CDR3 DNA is TGTGCCAGCAGCTTAGGTCCCAGGGAGTACGAGCAGTACTTC.

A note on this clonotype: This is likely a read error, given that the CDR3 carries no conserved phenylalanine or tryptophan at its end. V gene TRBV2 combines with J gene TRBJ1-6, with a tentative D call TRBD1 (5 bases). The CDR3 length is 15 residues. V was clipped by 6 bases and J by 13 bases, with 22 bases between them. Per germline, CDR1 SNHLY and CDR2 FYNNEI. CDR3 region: CASSPGMGTLPPLHS. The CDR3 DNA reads TGTGCCAGCAGCCCCGGGATGGGGACGCTTCCCCCCCTCCACTCT.

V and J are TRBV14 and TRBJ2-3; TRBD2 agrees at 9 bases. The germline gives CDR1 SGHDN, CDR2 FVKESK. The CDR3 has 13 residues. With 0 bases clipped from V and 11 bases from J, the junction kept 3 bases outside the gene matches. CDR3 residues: CASSQELAGKQYF. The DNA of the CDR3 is TGTGCCAGCAGCCAAGAGCTAGCGGGGAAGCAGTATTTT.

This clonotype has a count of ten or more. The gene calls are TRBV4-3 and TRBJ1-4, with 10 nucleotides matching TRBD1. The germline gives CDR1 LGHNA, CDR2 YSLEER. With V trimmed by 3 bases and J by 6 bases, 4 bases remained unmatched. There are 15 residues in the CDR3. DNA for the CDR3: TGCGCCAGCAGCCACGACAGGGGGCAAGATGAAAAACTGTTTTTT. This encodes CASSHDRGQDEKLFF.

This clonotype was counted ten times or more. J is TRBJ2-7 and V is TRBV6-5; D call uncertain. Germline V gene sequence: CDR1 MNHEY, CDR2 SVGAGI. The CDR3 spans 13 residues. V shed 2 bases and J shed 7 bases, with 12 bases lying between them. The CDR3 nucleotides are TGTGCCAGCAGTTACGGGGTACTAAGGGAGCAGTACTTC. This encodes CASSYGVLREQYF.

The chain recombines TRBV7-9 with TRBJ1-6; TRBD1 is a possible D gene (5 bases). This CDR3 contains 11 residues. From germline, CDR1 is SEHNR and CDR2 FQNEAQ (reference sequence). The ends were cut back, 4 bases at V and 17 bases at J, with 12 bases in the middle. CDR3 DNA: TGTGCCAGCAGCTCCGGCGGGGGGTTCCACTTT. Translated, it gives CASSSGGGFHF.

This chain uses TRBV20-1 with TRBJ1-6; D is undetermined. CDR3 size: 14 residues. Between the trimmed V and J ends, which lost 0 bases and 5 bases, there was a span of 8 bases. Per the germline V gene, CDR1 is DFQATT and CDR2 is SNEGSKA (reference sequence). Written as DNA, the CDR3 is TGCAGTGCTAGAGATCGACCCAATAATTCACCCCTCCACTTT. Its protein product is CSARDRPNNSPLHF.

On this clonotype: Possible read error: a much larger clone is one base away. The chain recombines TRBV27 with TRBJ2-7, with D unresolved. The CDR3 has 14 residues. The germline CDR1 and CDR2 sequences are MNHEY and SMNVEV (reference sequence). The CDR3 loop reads CASGLSIDGYEQYF. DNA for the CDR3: TGTGCCAGCGGTTTATCCATCGACGGCTACGAGCAGTACTTC.

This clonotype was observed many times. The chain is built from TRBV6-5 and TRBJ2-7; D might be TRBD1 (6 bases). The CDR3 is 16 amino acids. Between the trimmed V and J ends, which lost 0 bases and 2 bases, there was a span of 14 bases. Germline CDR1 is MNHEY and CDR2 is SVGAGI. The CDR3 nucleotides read TGTGCCAGCAGTTACTCCTGGGGGCCTAGCACCTACGAGCAGTACTTC. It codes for CASSYSWGPSTYEQYF.

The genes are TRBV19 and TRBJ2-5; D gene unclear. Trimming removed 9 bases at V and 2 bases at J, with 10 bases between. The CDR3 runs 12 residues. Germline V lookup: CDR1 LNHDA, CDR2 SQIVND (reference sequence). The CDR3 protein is CASGDQQETQYF. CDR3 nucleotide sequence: TGTGCCAGCGGTGACCAGCAAGAGACCCAGTACTTC.

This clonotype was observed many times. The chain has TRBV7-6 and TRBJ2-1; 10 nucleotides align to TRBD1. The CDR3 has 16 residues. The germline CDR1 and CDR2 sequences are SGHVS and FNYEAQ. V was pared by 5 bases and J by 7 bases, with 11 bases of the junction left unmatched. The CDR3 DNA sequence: TGTGCCAGCAGCCCGCAGGGGACAGGGGTTGTGAATGAGCAGTTCTTC. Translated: CASSPQGTGVVNEQFF.

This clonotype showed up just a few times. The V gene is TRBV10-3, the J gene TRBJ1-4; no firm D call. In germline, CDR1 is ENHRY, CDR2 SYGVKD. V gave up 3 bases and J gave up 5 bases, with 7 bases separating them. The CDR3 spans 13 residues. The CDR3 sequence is CAISEGGNEKLFF. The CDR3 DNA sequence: TGTGCCATCAGTGAAGGTGGGAATGAAAAACTGTTTTTT.

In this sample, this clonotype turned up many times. The CDR3 region is CASSPGQGPAYEQYF. The CDR3 nucleotides read TGTGCCAGTAGTCCCGGACAGGGGCCCGCCTACGAGCAGTACTTC. The rearrangement uses TRBV19 and TRBJ2-7; 9 bases fit TRBD1. CDR1 is LNHDA, CDR2 SQIVND, per germline (reference sequence). This CDR3 is built from 15 residues. Unmatched junction bases numbered 7, after V lost 5 bases and J lost 2 bases.

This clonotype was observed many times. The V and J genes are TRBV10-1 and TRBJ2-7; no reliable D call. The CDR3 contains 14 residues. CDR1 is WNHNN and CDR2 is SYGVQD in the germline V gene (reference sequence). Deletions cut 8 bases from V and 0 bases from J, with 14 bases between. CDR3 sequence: CASPGFPSSYEQYF. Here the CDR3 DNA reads TGCGCCAGCCCAGGCTTCCCAAGCTCCTACGAGCAGTACTTC.

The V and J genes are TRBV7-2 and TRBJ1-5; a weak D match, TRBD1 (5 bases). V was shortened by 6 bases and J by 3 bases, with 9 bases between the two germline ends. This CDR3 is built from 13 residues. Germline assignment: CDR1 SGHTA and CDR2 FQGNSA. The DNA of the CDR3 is TGTGCCAGCAGTGAGGGGTACAATCAGCCCCAGCATTTT. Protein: CASSEGYNQPQHF.

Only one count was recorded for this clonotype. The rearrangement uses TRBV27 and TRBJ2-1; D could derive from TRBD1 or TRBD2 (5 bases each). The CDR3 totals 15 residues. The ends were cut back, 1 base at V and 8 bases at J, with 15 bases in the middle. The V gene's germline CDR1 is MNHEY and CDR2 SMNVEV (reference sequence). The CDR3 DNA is TGTGCCAGCAGTTTATATGGTGAGGGGAGCGATGAGCAGTTCTTC. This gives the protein CASSLYGEGSDEQFF.

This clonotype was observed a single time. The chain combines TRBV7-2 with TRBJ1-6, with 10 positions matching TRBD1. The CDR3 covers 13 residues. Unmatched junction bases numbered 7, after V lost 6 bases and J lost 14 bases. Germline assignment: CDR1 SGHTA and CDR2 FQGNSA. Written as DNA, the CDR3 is TGTGCCAGCAGGACCCGACAGGGGGCTTCCCTCCACTTT. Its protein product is CASRTRQGASLHF.

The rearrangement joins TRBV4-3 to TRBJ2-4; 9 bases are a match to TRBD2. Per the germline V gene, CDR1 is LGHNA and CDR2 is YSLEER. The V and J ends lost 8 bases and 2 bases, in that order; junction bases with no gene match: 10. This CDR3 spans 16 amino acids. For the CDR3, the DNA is TGCGCCAGCGCCGAACTAGCGGGCGGGTCCAAAAACATTCAGTACTTC. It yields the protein CASAELAGGSKNIQYF.

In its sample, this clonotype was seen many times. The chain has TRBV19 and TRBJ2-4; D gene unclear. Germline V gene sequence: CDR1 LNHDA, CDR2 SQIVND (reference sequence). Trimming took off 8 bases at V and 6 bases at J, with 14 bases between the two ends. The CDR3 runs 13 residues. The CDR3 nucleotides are TGTGCCAGTGGGCCCGGGTTGTCAAACATTCAGTACTTC. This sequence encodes CASGPGLSNIQYF.

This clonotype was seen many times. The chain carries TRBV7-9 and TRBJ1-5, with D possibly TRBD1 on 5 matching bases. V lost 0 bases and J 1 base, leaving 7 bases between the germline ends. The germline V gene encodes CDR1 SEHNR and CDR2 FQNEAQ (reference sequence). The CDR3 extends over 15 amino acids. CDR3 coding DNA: TGTGCCAGCAGCTTAGCCAGGGACAGCAATCAGCCCCAGCATTTT. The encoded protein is CASSLARDSNQPQHF.

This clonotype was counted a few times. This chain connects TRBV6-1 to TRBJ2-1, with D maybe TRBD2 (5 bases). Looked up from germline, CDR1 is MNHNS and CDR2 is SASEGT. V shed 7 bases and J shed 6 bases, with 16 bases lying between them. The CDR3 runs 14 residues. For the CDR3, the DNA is TGTGCCAGCACCCACGGGGTAGGTTCCAATGAGCAGTTCTTC. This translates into CASTHGVGSNEQFF.

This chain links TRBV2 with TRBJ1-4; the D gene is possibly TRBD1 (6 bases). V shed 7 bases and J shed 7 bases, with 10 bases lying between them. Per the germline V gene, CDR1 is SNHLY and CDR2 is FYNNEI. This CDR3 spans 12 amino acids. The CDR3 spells CASMARGEKLFF. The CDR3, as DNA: TGTGCCAGCATGGCCAGGGGTGAAAAACTGTTTTTT.